This T cell receptor (beta chain) was found in a study of T cell responses to AZD1222 COVID-19 vaccine. General study findings and limits: Donors were mostly white British, more females; clonal diversity possibly underestimated.

CDR1 and CDR2 (germline): LGHDT, YNNKEL (reference sequence). V gave up 0 bases and J gave up 4 bases; unmatched junction bases: 2. The CDR3 is made up of 15 amino acids. Data came from immunoSEQ multiplex PCR; TCRdb stores just in-frame clones and leaves some out. The profile shows approximately 170,000 clones, 85% to 95% of them singletons. As to this clone: Its antigen is still unknown.

The specimen comprised peripheral blood, sampled on day 0 of AZD1222 vaccination. This receptor was identified in an adult in good health. This chain links TRBV3-1 (or the pseudogene TRBV3-2) with TRBJ1-2; TRBD1 matches 10 bases. CDR3 in amino acids: CASSQDRDRGYGYTF. The CDR3, as DNA: TGTGCCAGCAGCCAAGATCGGGACAGGGGCTATGGCTACACCTTC.